A single sample is the source of the 21 T cell receptor beta chains below, sequenced in a study of blood T cell repertoires in COVID-19. Sequencing was performed with immunoSEQ multiplex PCR; in TCRdb, only in-frame clones are kept and a portion is missing. This table holds about 240,000 clones, roughly 82% found once. Material: peripheral blood. The receptors were sampled from an elderly man with acute or convalescent COVID-19.

The rearrangement uses TRBV5-1 and TRBJ2-7; possibly TRBD1 for D (8 bases). V gave up 0 bases and J gave up 1 base, with 14 bases separating them. The CDR3 extends over 16 amino acids. Germline V gene sequence: CDR1 SGHRS, CDR2 YFSETQ. This chain's CDR3 is CASSLVTGGESYEQYF. CDR3 nucleotide sequence: TGCGCCAGCAGCTTGGTTACAGGGGGGGAATCCTACGAGCAGTACTTC.

In this sample, this clone turned up a few times. The chain is built from TRBV28 and TRBJ2-7; D possibly corresponds to TRBD1 (5 bases). V lost 3 bases and J lost 2, with 11 bases in between. The germline CDR1 and CDR2 sequences are MDHEN and SYDVKM. CDR3 length: 14 amino acids. The CDR3 DNA follows: TGTGCCAGCAGTTTGTTGCACAGGACCTACGAGCAGTACTTC. This encodes CASSLLHRTYEQYF.

The CDR3 is CASSPPPNNEQFF. The CDR3 region has the DNA TGTGCCAGCTCACCACCCCCCAACAATGAGCAGTTCTTC. The chain employs TRBV18 and TRBJ2-1; D gene ambiguous. Trimming left V 0 bases short and J 5 bases short, with 5 bases between. This CDR3 has 13 amino acids. Germline CDR1 and CDR2: KGHSH and LQKENI.

This clone appeared a few times. The gene calls are TRBV5-4 and TRBJ1-2, with D uncertain. CDR1 SGHNT and CDR2 YYREEE come from the germline V gene (reference sequence). The CDR3 extends over 12 amino acids. Trimming shortened V by 0 bases and J by 9 bases, and 9 bases separated the two germline ends. In nucleotides, the CDR3 is TGTGCCAGCAGCTTGGACAGTCCCAGCTACACCTTC. Protein sequence: CASSLDSPSYTF.

The chain joins TRBV7-8 to TRBJ2-1, with no clear D. Germline values: CDR1 SGHVS, CDR2 FQNEAQ. This CDR3 is 14 amino acids long. V was trimmed by 0 bases and J by 6 bases, leaving 9 bases between them. The CDR3 region is CASSLAGRLNEQFF. CDR3 sequence (DNA): TGTGCCAGCAGCTTAGCAGGCAGGCTCAATGAGCAGTTCTTC.

The V gene is TRBV25-1, the J gene TRBJ2-3; D not resolved. The CDR3 runs to 18 residues. Trimming left V 1 base short and J 5 bases short, with 22 bases between. Germline CDR1 is MGHDK and CDR2 is SYGVNS. CDR3 region: CASSESPGSGLRGDTQYF. Written as DNA, the CDR3 is TGTGCCAGCAGTGAATCGCCTGGTTCGGGTCTCCGCGGAGATACGCAGTATTTT.

This rearrangement joins TRBV3-1 (or the pseudogene TRBV3-2) to TRBJ1-5; 7 bases fit TRBD1. J was trimmed by 7 bases and V by 2 bases; bases with no gene match: 8. CDR3 length: 15 residues. The germline V gene encodes CDR1 LGHDT and CDR2 YNNKEL (reference sequence). CDR3 region: CASSQNLQGYQPQHF. The DNA for the CDR3 is TGTGCCAGCAGCCAAAACTTACAGGGGTACCAGCCCCAGCATTTT.

The chain has TRBV7-6 and TRBJ2-7, with 9 bases aligning to TRBD2. V was pared by 1 base and J by 7 bases, with 14 bases of the junction left unmatched. CDR1 is SGHVS and CDR2 is FNYEAQ in the germline V gene. The CDR3 is made up of 17 amino acids. The DNA of the CDR3 is TGTGCCAGCAGCTTAGAGCGGGCCAGCGGGAGGTGGGGAGAGCAGTACTTC. Translating it yields CASSLERASGRWGEQYF.

This clone has just a few counts. This chain connects TRBV6-2 or TRBV6-3 to TRBJ2-1; D might be TRBD2 (6 bases). The CDR3 contains 17 residues. Germline-derived CDR1 and CDR2 are MNHEY and SVGEGT. Trimming shortened V by 3 bases and J by 0 bases, and 15 bases separated the two germline ends. The CDR3 is CASSYDLRGTSYNEQFF. CDR3 DNA: TGTGCCAGCAGTTATGATCTTCGGGGGACCTCCTACAATGAGCAGTTCTTC.

This sequence joins TRBV5-4 and TRBJ2-3, with D maybe TRBD1 (6 bases). The V and J ends lost 7 bases and 9 bases respectively, with 18 bases between them. The CDR3 has 13 amino acids. Germline loops: CDR1 SGHNT, CDR2 YYREEE (reference sequence). The CDR3 is CASSPRGPGTQYF. CDR3 DNA: TGTGCCAGCTCACCCAGGGGCCCTGGGACGCAGTATTTT.

This sequence joins TRBV19 and TRBJ1-5; 7 nucleotides line up with TRBD1. This CDR3 is built from 15 residues. After removal of 3 bases from V and 4 bases from J, the junction contained 6 bases not matched to a gene. CDR1 is LNHDA, CDR2 SQIVND, per germline (reference sequence). DNA of the CDR3: TGTGCCAGTAGTATCCCAGGGGGACGGAATCAGCCCCAGCATTTT. Its protein product is CASSIPGGRNQPQHF.

The chain joins TRBV21-1 to TRBJ1-1; TRBD1 is taken as the D call from the table, unchecked against the DNA. TRBV21-1 represents a pseudogene. The length of the CDR3 is 15 residues. The CDR3 spells CASSRLILMNTEAFF. For the CDR3, the DNA is TGTGCCAGCAGCAGGCTGATCTTGATGAACACTGAAGCTTTCTTT.

The chain combines TRBV6-1 with TRBJ2-7, with D tentatively TRBD2 (6 bases). Per germline, CDR1 MNHNS and CDR2 SASEGT. This CDR3 contains 14 residues. The V gene lost 5 bases and the J gene lost 0 bases, with 11 bases spanning the gap. CDR3 in amino acids: CASSYGRSSYEQYF. In DNA form, the CDR3 reads TGTGCCAGCAGTTATGGGAGGAGCTCCTACGAGCAGTACTTC.

The chain couples TRBV27 to TRBJ2-7, with 9 positions matching TRBD1. CDR1 MNHEY and CDR2 SMNVEV come from the germline V gene (reference sequence). V shed 3 bases, J shed 2 bases, and the junction held 5 bases outside the gene matches. This CDR3 has 15 amino acids. CDR3 sequence (DNA): TGTGCCAGCAGTTTGACGGGGACAGGGACCTACGAGCAGTACTTC. It yields the protein CASSLTGTGTYEQYF.

The chain couples TRBV5-6 to TRBJ1-2, with TRBD1 matching 9 bases. CDR1 and CDR2 (germline): SGHDT, YYEEEE. Germline trimming cut 4 bases from V and 8 bases from J; bases unmatched to any gene: 9. CDR3 length: 14 amino acids. CDR3 loop: CASSPGTGNRGYTF. In DNA, the CDR3 is TGTGCCAGCAGCCCCGGGACAGGGAATCGCGGCTACACCTTC.

The chain is built from TRBV2 and TRBJ1-1, with a possible D match to TRBD1 (5 bases). CDR1 and CDR2 from the germline V gene are SNHLY and FYNNEI. Deletions cut 4 bases from V and 5 bases from J, with 14 bases between. This CDR3 is built from 14 residues. CDR3 bases: TGTGCCAGCAGTGCTCAGGGAGGAGGGACTGAAGCTTTCTTT. It translates to CASSAQGGGTEAFF.

The chain is built from TRBV5-1 and TRBJ2-1; the match to TRBD2 covers 10 bases. This CDR3 is 15 amino acids long. Trimming took 7 bases from V and 0 from J; bases not matched to a gene: 4. Germline-derived CDR1 and CDR2 are SGHRS and YFSETQ. The CDR3 region has the DNA TGCGCCAGCGCACTAGCGGGGAGCTCCTACAATGAGCAGTTCTTC. Its protein product is CASALAGSSYNEQFF.

The chain recombines TRBV27 with TRBJ2-7; 7 bases are a match to TRBD1. The germline CDR1 and CDR2 sequences are MNHEY and SMNVEV (reference sequence). J lost 7 bases, V lost 5 bases, and 8 bases had no gene match. The CDR3 consists of 13 residues. CDR3 protein: CASSKLQGKEQYF. CDR3 coding DNA: TGTGCCAGCAGTAAATTACAGGGGAAGGAGCAGTACTTC.

This clone was recorded only once. The chain is built from TRBV6-5 and TRBJ2-1, with 7 bases that match TRBD2. The ends lost 7 bases at V and 8 bases at J; junction bases unmatched: 14. Germline assignment: CDR1 MNHEY and CDR2 SVGAGI. The CDR3 is 15 residues long. CDR3 in DNA: TGTGCCAGCACCCTTAGGGGAGGGCCTCGGGATGAGCAGTTCTTC. Amino acids: CASTLRGGPRDEQFF.

The rearrangement uses TRBV28 and TRBJ1-1, with D possibly being TRBD1 (5 bases). Germline assignment: CDR1 MDHEN and CDR2 SYDVKM. The CDR3 has 16 amino acids. Between the trimmed V and J ends, which lost 2 bases and 1 base, there was a span of 14 bases. CDR3 nucleotides: TGTGCCAGCAGTTTAGCCCCGGGGAGGGGGAACACTGAAGCTTTCTTT. Protein: CASSLAPGRGNTEAFF. Using reference TRBV28 and TRBJ1-1 for the parts outside the CDR3, the full variable domain is DVKVTQSSRYLVKRTGEKVFLECVQDMDHENMFWYRQDPGLGLRLIYFSYDVKMKEKGDIPEGYSVSREKKERFSLILESASTNQTSMYLCASSLAPGRGNTEAFFGQGTRLTVV.

This chain uses TRBV2 with TRBJ1-2, with 12 bases matching TRBD1. Germline V CDR1 and CDR2: SNHLY, FYNNEI. V was clipped by 7 bases and J by 6 bases; unmatched bases: 6. The CDR3 extends over 14 amino acids. CDR3: CASTTWDRGHGYTF. CDR3 nucleotides: TGTGCCAGCACCACCTGGGACAGGGGGCATGGCTACACCTTC.